Listed below are T cell receptor beta chains from one sample, sequenced in a study of blood T cell repertoires in COVID-19. The table came from immunoSEQ multiplex PCR; TCRdb's copy has only in-frame clones and leaves some out. The table records 150,000 to 200,000 clones, about four fifths of them present only once. Sequencing was done on a sample of peripheral blood. These receptors originate from a man aged 65 to 85 with active or convalescent COVID-19. Both conserved end residues are part of each CDR3. The D gene is left open where the match is weak. Part of the rows lack a size; the others show once, few, many or a class for expanded clones.

DNA: TGTGCCAGCAGCCCCCTAGGGGACGAGCAGTACTTC
CDR3: CASSPLGDEQYF
D: NA
size: few
V: TRBV3-1/TRBV3-2
J: TRBJ2-7

DNA: TGTGCCAGCAGAGGTAGCCTACCCAGCTCCTACAATGAGCAGTTCTTC
CDR3: CASRGSLPSSYNEQFF
D: NA
size: NA
V: TRBV28
J: TRBJ2-1

DNA: TGTGCCAGCAGTCGGACTAGCTTTTCCTACAATGAGCAGTTCTTC
CDR3: CASSRTSFSYNEQFF
D: TRBD2
size: NA
V: TRBV27
J: TRBJ2-1

DNA: TGTGCCAGCAGAGGGGACAGGGCCCAGCCCCAGCATTTT
CDR3: CASRGDRAQPQHF
D: TRBD1
size: NA
V: TRBV2
J: TRBJ1-5

DNA: TGTGCCATCAGTGCTTCGGGCCAAGAGACCCAGTACTTC
CDR3: CAISASGQETQYF
D: NA
size: NA
V: TRBV10-3
J: TRBJ2-5

DNA: TGTGCCAGCTCCCCCCCCAGGGTAGAATCACCCCTCCACTTT
CDR3: CASSPPRVESPLHF
D: NA
size: once
V: TRBV28
J: TRBJ1-6

DNA: TGCGCCAGCAGCCCGGGACTTATGGGCTCCGGGGAGCTGTTTTTT
CDR3: CASSPGLMGSGELFF
D: NA
size: NA
V: TRBV5-1
J: TRBJ2-2

DNA: TGCGCCAGCAGCGCAACAGGAGATAGCAATCAGCCCCAGCATTTT
CDR3: CASSATGDSNQPQHF
D: NA
size: few
V: TRBV5-1
J: TRBJ1-5

DNA: TGTGCCAGCAGCCAGCATCCACAGGGGTTGGGCACCATATATTTT
CDR3: CASSQHPQGLGTIYF
D: TRBD1
size: NA
V: TRBV14
J: TRBJ1-3

DNA: TGTGCCAGCTCACCCGAGGCAATGTCGCCCCAGCATTTT
CDR3: CASSPEAMSPQHF
D: NA
size: few
V: TRBV18
J: TRBJ1-5

DNA: TGTGCCTGGAGTTTTGGGACAGGGGGGAGATACGAGCAGTACTTC
CDR3: CAWSFGTGGRYEQYF
D: TRBD1
size: NA
V: TRBV30
J: TRBJ2-7

DNA: TGTGCCAGCAGCAAAAGACAGGGTTCGAAGACCCAGTACTTC
CDR3: CASSKRQGSKTQYF
D: TRBD1
size: once
V: TRBV11-3
J: TRBJ2-5

DNA: TGTGCCAGCAGCCCCGTTCAGGGACAGAAAATAGCCAAAAACATTCAGTACTTC
CDR3: CASSPVQGQKIAKNIQYF
D: TRBD1
size: NA
V: TRBV7-9
J: TRBJ2-4

DNA: TGTGCCAGCACCCTAACCGACGGCCTGAGGTCAGAGACCCAGTACTTC
CDR3: CASTLTDGLRSETQYF
D: NA
size: once
V: TRBV2
J: TRBJ2-5

DNA: TGTGCCAGCAGCTTAGAAGTAACAGCTCGGGATACGCAGTATTTT
CDR3: CASSLEVTARDTQYF
D: NA
size: NA
V: TRBV7-2
J: TRBJ2-3

DNA: TGTGCCAGCAGCTTTAAACTCTATGAGCAGTTCTTC
CDR3: CASSFKLYEQFF
D: NA
size: NA
V: TRBV5-6
J: TRBJ2-1

DNA: TGCGCCAGCAGCCAAGGCCAGGACAGGTACTACGCCGGGGAGCTGTTTTTT
CDR3: CASSQGQDRYYAGELFF
D: TRBD1
size: NA
V: TRBV4-3
J: TRBJ2-2

DNA: TGCGCCAGCAGCTCCCCGGACAGAGATACGCAGTATTTT
CDR3: CASSSPDRDTQYF
D: NA
size: NA
V: TRBV5-1
J: TRBJ2-3

DNA: TGCGCCAGCAGCCCAATCGGGACTAGCGGGAGCACAGATACGCAGTATTTT
CDR3: CASSPIGTSGSTDTQYF
D: TRBD2
size: NA
V: TRBV5-1
J: TRBJ2-3

DNA: TGTGCCAGCAGCGTGGGGCTTTACAATGAGCAGTTCTTC
CDR3: CASSVGLYNEQFF
D: NA
size: medium-sized
V: TRBV14
J: TRBJ2-1

DNA: TGTGCCAGCAGCCATCAGGGGAGGGGCGAGCAGTACTTC
CDR3: CASSHQGRGEQYF
D: NA
size: NA
V: TRBV7-3
J: TRBJ2-7

DNA: TGTGCCAGCAGTTACGCAGGGCCCTACAATGAGCAGTTCTTC
CDR3: CASSYAGPYNEQFF
D: NA
size: NA
V: TRBV6-5
J: TRBJ2-1

DNA: TGTGCCAGCAGCGGGGGACAGAGGGTTGGCAATCAGCCCCAGCATTTT
CDR3: CASSGGQRVGNQPQHF
D: TRBD1
size: NA
V: TRBV5-8
J: TRBJ1-5

DNA: TGTGCCAGTAGTCCCCCGGGGGGTGGTCAAGAGACCCAGTACTTC
CDR3: CASSPPGGGQETQYF
D: TRBD2
size: NA
V: TRBV19
J: TRBJ2-5

DNA: TGTGCCTGGAGCCCCGGGACAGGACCTAATCAGCCCCAGCATTTT
CDR3: CAWSPGTGPNQPQHF
D: TRBD1
size: NA
V: TRBV30
J: TRBJ1-5

DNA: TGTGCCAGCGGTCCGGGGGATCGGCCCCAGCATTTT
CDR3: CASGPGDRPQHF
D: NA
size: NA
V: TRBV6-5
J: TRBJ1-5

DNA: TGTGCCAGCAGTTACGGCGGGGGGGAAAATTCACCCCTCCACTTT
CDR3: CASSYGGGENSPLHF
D: NA
size: NA
V: TRBV6-2/TRBV6-3
J: TRBJ1-6

DNA: TGCGCCAGCTCTCCCCAGGGTTCCTACGAGCAGTACTTC
CDR3: CASSPQGSYEQYF
D: NA
size: NA
V: TRBV5-1
J: TRBJ2-7

DNA: TGCGCCAGCAGCGTCCGGGACAGGGGGCCCCATCAGCCCCAGCATTTT
CDR3: CASSVRDRGPHQPQHF
D: TRBD1
size: NA
V: TRBV4-1
J: TRBJ1-5

DNA: TGTGCCAGCAGCTTAGCGAACAGTAGGTTCGATGAGCAGTTCTTC
CDR3: CASSLANSRFDEQFF
D: NA
size: NA
V: TRBV7-6
J: TRBJ2-1

DNA: TGTGCCGCCGGTGAAGTCCCCCCAGGGGGCTCCTATGGCTACACCTTC
CDR3: CAAGEVPPGGSYGYTF
D: TRBD1
size: NA
V: TRBV27
J: TRBJ1-2

DNA: TGTGCCACCAAAGTGGGCCTAGCAAGGGAAAAACTGTTTTTT
CDR3: CATKVGLAREKLFF
D: NA
size: NA
V: TRBV2
J: TRBJ1-4

DNA: TGTGCCAGCAGCCGGACTAGCGGGATCTACGAGCAGTACTTC
CDR3: CASSRTSGIYEQYF
D: TRBD2
size: NA
V: TRBV2
J: TRBJ2-7

DNA: TGTGCCAGCAGCTTAAGCGGGGAGACCTACAATGAGCAGTTCTTC
CDR3: CASSLSGETYNEQFF
D: NA
size: NA
V: TRBV7-3
J: TRBJ2-1

DNA: TGTGCCTGGAGCCGGCGGGACCTGGGTGGCAATCAGCCCCAGCATTTT
CDR3: CAWSRRDLGGNQPQHF
D: NA
size: NA
V: TRBV30
J: TRBJ1-5

DNA: TGTGCCAGCAGCTTGACGCGTGGCGGGAGAAAATCTGACGAGCAGTACTTC
CDR3: CASSLTRGGRKSDEQYF
D: TRBD2
size: NA
V: TRBV7-9
J: TRBJ2-7

DNA: TGTGCCAGCAGCGTAGACACAGGGGGTGGTGAAAAACTGTTTTTT
CDR3: CASSVDTGGGEKLFF
D: TRBD1
size: NA
V: TRBV9
J: TRBJ1-4

DNA: TGTGCCACCAGTGATGCCTCCGGGACAGGGATATATAGCAATCAGCCCCAGCATTTT
CDR3: CATSDASGTGIYSNQPQHF
D: TRBD1
size: NA
V: TRBV24-1
J: TRBJ1-5

DNA: TGTGCCAGCAGGCCCGGGGGGGCGGGCTATGGCTACACCTTC
CDR3: CASRPGGAGYGYTF
D: NA
size: medium-sized
V: TRBV6-5
J: TRBJ1-2

DNA: TGTGCCACTCACGCCCGACTAGCTTCCACAGATACGCAGTATTTT
CDR3: CATHARLASTDTQYF
D: TRBD2
size: NA
V: TRBV19
J: TRBJ2-3

DNA: TGCGCCAGCAGAGCGAGTACCGAAACCGAAGCTTTCTTT
CDR3: CASRASTETEAFF
D: NA
size: NA
V: TRBV5-1
J: TRBJ1-1

DNA: TGTGCCAGCACCCCAGCGAACCCCGGGACAGGCTACGAGCAGTACTTC
CDR3: CASTPANPGTGYEQYF
D: TRBD1
size: NA
V: TRBV6-2/TRBV6-3
J: TRBJ2-7

DNA: TGTGCCAGCTCACAGACAGGGGGAGATCCTGAAGCTTTCTTT
CDR3: CASSQTGGDPEAFF
D: TRBD1
size: NA
V: TRBV18
J: TRBJ1-1

DNA: TGCGCCAGCAGCCAAGGACAGGGCATGATCTATGGCTACACCTTC
CDR3: CASSQGQGMIYGYTF
D: TRBD1
size: NA
V: TRBV4-3
J: TRBJ1-2

DNA: TGTGCCAGCAGTAGGACAGCTAACACTGAAGCTTTCTTT
CDR3: CASSRTANTEAFF
D: NA
size: NA
V: TRBV12-3/TRBV12-4
J: TRBJ1-1

DNA: TGTGCCAGTAGTGCCCCCGGGGTGAGCACCGGGGAGCTGTTTTTT
CDR3: CASSAPGVSTGELFF
D: NA
size: NA
V: TRBV19
J: TRBJ2-2

DNA: TGTGCCAGCAGTTTAAGGGCCAGGGTCGGCGGAAGCAATCAGCCCCAGCATTTT
CDR3: CASSLRARVGGSNQPQHF
D: NA
size: NA
V: TRBV27
J: TRBJ1-5